This record covers a single TCR beta chain. The study drew participants aged about 18 to 95 years from around 24 US areas. A COVID-19 case had been met by exposed participants during the 2 weeks before study entry. In germline, CDR1 is MDHEN, CDR2 SYDVKM. CDR3 length: 15 residues. The V and J ends lost 6 bases and 5 bases respectively, with 19 bases between them. The authors' processing: Estimation of nucleated cell counts relied on the amplification of reference gene primers. The protocol was immunoSEQ multiplex PCR, while the TCRdb copy is restricted to in-frame clones and leaves out a portion. V and J calls plus clone size are reproduced from that table; the DNA served to infer D and trimming. Among over 250,000 clones listed, roughly 85% were seen once. The data stem from a study of blood T cell repertoires in COVID-19. For the study at large: Sample material is recorded as cDNA or gDNA derived from T cells, B-cell-depleted T cells, or PBMCs.

Sample: PBMCs or T cells enriched from blood (not recorded which). This clonotype was obtained from a man aged 35-49 years who had been exposed to COVID-19. The rearrangement uses TRBV28 and TRBJ1-1; no clear D. CDR3 coding DNA: TGTGCCAGCAGCTACAGACCGACCCGCGGGACTGAAGCTTTCTTT. This sequence encodes CASSYRPTRGTEAFF.